This entry lists 8 T cell receptor beta chains sequenced from one sample in a study of CD8 T cells in ankylosing spondylitis. These receptors are not linked to any known antigen. Broader study findings: A motif of under ten highly homologous TCR beta variants was seen as apparently characteristic of ankylosing spondylitis blood.

Via MiXCR, TCRdb re-called the 5' RACE reads, giving one row per CDR3 protein. The table lists about 220,000 distinct CDR3 sequences, around 6.6% of them singletons, with over 12% in the top ten. The material sequenced was blood, either unsorted or a sorted T cell fraction (not recorded which). These receptors were taken from a male donor with ankylosing spondylitis.

This clonotype has at least ten counts. V gene TRBV5-1 combines with J gene TRBJ2-7; D remains ambiguous. This CDR3 spans 12 amino acids. The V and J ends lost 3 bases and 6 bases respectively, with 10 bases between them. Germline V lookup: CDR1 SGHRS, CDR2 YFSETQ. The CDR3 region has the DNA TGCGCCAGCAGCTCAATAGTCGGCGAGCAGTACTTC. Protein product: CASSSIVGEQYF.

Ten or more counts support this clonotype. The J gene is TRBJ2-5, the V gene TRBV7-8; D is unresolved. Germline loops: CDR1 SGHVS, CDR2 FQNEAQ. Trimming cost V 4 bases and J 1 base, with 13 bases left between them. The CDR3 is 15 residues long. Written as DNA, the CDR3 is TGTGCCAGCAGCTCATCTCTAGGGTTCCAAGAGACCCAGTACTTC. It yields the protein CASSSSLGFQETQYF.

This clonotype was picked up many times. The chain carries TRBV28 and TRBJ2-7; D possibly corresponds to TRBD2 (5 bases). Germline V CDR1 and CDR2: MDHEN, SYDVKM. V was clipped by 3 bases and J by 0 bases, with 18 bases between them. This CDR3 region has 17 residues. The CDR3 reads CASSFGVRRSLSYEQYF. DNA of the CDR3: TGTGCCAGCAGTTTCGGGGTGAGGCGTTCCCTCTCCTACGAGCAGTACTTC.

The CDR3 here is CASSEVRGFSNQPQHF. The CDR3 DNA sequence: TGTGCCAGCAGTGAAGTTCGAGGATTTAGCAATCAGCCCCAGCATTTT. The chain employs TRBV2 and TRBJ1-5; no firm D call. Trimming removed 1 base from V and 0 bases from J, with 10 bases in between. The germline CDR1 and CDR2 sequences are SNHLY and FYNNEI. The CDR3 extends over 16 amino acids.

This clonotype has more than one count but fewer than ten. The CDR3 spells CASSFLGGRSTDTQYF. The CDR3 DNA reads TGTGCCAGCAGCTTCCTGGGCGGGAGGAGCACAGATACGCAGTATTTT. The V gene is TRBV14, the J gene TRBJ2-3, with TRBD2 identical over 8 bases. CDR1 and CDR2 (germline): SGHDN, FVKESK. The CDR3 consists of 16 residues. The V segment lost 5 bases and the J segment 0 bases; nucleotides outside the gene matches: 7.

This clonotype was observed many times. The chain employs TRBV6-2 or TRBV6-3 and TRBJ1-1; D might be TRBD1 (5 bases). CDR1 MNHEY and CDR2 SVGEGT come from the germline V gene. The V gene lost 2 bases and the J gene lost 4 bases, with 11 bases spanning the gap. This CDR3 is 14 amino acids long. The CDR3 loop reads CASSYPGRGTEAFF. The CDR3 DNA reads TGTGCCAGCAGTTACCCGGGTAGGGGCACTGAAGCTTTCTTT.

This clonotype has ten or more counts. The V call is TRBV20-1, the J call TRBJ2-1; 11 positions agree with TRBD2. J was trimmed by 6 bases and V by 1 base; bases with no gene match: 5. This CDR3 is built from 15 residues. The germline V gene encodes CDR1 DFQATT and CDR2 SNEGSKA (reference sequence). The CDR3 is CSARGWTSGRNEQFF. The CDR3 DNA reads TGCAGTGCTAGAGGTTGGACTAGCGGGCGCAATGAGCAGTTCTTC.

This clonotype was seen at least ten times. The gene calls are TRBV27 and TRBJ2-1; D ambiguous. In germline, CDR1 is MNHEY, CDR2 SMNVEV (reference sequence). This CDR3 contains 14 residues. The V end was cut by 4 bases, the J end by 0 bases, with 7 bases between. The CDR3 loop reads CASSSGPSYNEQFF. CDR3 nucleotide sequence: TGTGCCAGCAGTTCCGGTCCCTCCTACAATGAGCAGTTCTTC.